The source of this T cell receptor beta chain is a study of T cell responses to AZD1222 COVID-19 vaccine. Regarding the study as a whole: Among AZD1222 vaccinees, only six or seven were seropositive at baseline. Donors, mostly white British, included more females; clonal diversity was possibly underestimated. Per reports, nearly half of all spike-specific TCRs target regions that are unmutated in variants.

CDR1 is SNHLY, CDR2 FYNNEI, per germline. This CDR3 comprises 14 residues. J was trimmed by 3 bases and V by 7 bases; bases with no gene match: 4. Clones were read by immunoSEQ multiplex PCR, and TCRdb kept only the in-frame ones, dropping some. The sample gives 100,000 or so clones, roughly 88% of which show up once; 2% to 3% is in the top ten. Of note for this clone: Its antigen is currently unknown.

The chain uses TRBV2 and TRBJ2-2; 8 bases align to TRBD2. This specimen consisted of peripheral blood, obtained on day 0 of AZD1222 vaccination. The receptor's source is an adult in good health. This CDR3 reads CASKRGFDTGELFF. CDR3 sequence (DNA): TGTGCCAGCAAGCGGGGGTTCGACACCGGGGAGCTGTTTTTT.